These 31 T cell receptor beta chains were all obtained from the same sample, sequenced in a study of blood T cell repertoires in COVID-19. Clones were read by immunoSEQ multiplex PCR, and TCRdb kept only the in-frame ones, dropping some. This table has about 140,000 clones, around 83% appearing once. Input material: peripheral blood. Every receptor here comes from a man aged 25-40 years with COVID-19, enrolled during active disease.

In this sample, this clone turned up once. The V gene is TRBV12-3 or TRBV12-4, the J gene TRBJ1-1, with unresolved D. This CDR3 spans 13 amino acids. V was trimmed by 2 bases and J by 0 bases, leaving 4 bases between them. The CDR3 here is CASSLQLNTEAFF. CDR3 coding DNA: TGTGCCAGCAGTTTACAGTTGAACACTGAAGCTTTCTTT.

The chain combines TRBV6-5 with TRBJ2-2; 7 bases match TRBD2. CDR3 length: 15 amino acids. Trimming removed 7 bases from V and 1 base from J; junction bases left unmatched: 6. Germline lookup yields CDR1 MNHEY and CDR2 SVGAGI. The CDR3 nucleotides read TGTGCCAGCAAATGGACTAGAGGGAACACCGGGGAGCTGTTTTTT. Protein: CASKWTRGNTGELFF.

The chain employs TRBV9 and TRBJ2-5, with D possibly matching TRBD2 (6 bases). This CDR3 spans 15 amino acids. Germline lookup yields CDR1 SGDLS and CDR2 YYNGEE. V gave up 0 bases and J gave up 5 bases, with 14 bases separating them. CDR3 residues: CASSVESGAEETQYF. Written as DNA, the CDR3 is TGTGCCAGCAGCGTAGAGTCGGGAGCGGAGGAGACCCAGTACTTC.

This clone occurred a few times. This chain uses TRBV28 with TRBJ2-5; D is possibly TRBD2 (6 bases). CDR1 is MDHEN, CDR2 SYDVKM, per germline. Trimming left V 3 bases short and J 2 bases short, with 16 bases between. CDR3 length: 16 residues. In DNA form, the CDR3 reads TGTGCCAGCAGTTTGGAGGGGTGGACGGGGCAAGAGACCCAGTACTTC. It translates to CASSLEGWTGQETQYF.

A few counts support this clone. This chain uses TRBV7-9 with TRBJ1-1, with a possible D match to TRBD1 (5 bases). CDR1 and CDR2 (germline): SEHNR, FQNEAQ (reference sequence). CDR3 length: 17 amino acids. Trimming cost V 7 bases and J 0 bases, with 21 bases left between them. As DNA, the CDR3 is TGTGCCAGCACGTTATCAGGGCGCAAGGGAATGAACACTGAAGCTTTCTTT. It specifies CASTLSGRKGMNTEAFF.

This clone has a single count. This chain joins TRBV20-1 and TRBJ2-7; 11 bases are shared with TRBD2. Germline V gene lookup returns CDR1 DFQATT and CDR2 SNEGSKA (reference sequence). This CDR3 is built from 13 residues. V dropped 3 bases and J dropped 5; count of bases not matched to a gene: 3. CDR3 sequence reads: CSASSGREHEQYF. The CDR3 DNA is TGCAGTGCTAGTAGCGGGAGGGAACACGAGCAGTACTTC.

V and J are TRBV7-2 and TRBJ2-3; 7 nucleotides align to TRBD2. The CDR3 length is 16 residues. Trimming cost V 1 base and J 2 bases; bases outside gene matches: 6. Germline loops: CDR1 SGHTA, CDR2 FQGNSA. The CDR3 reads CASSLVGRSNTDTQYF. CDR3 in DNA: TGTGCCAGCAGCTTAGTCGGGAGGTCGAACACAGATACGCAGTATTTT.

The chain carries TRBV6-6 and TRBJ2-7; 7 nucleotides match TRBD2. J was trimmed by 7 bases and V by 10 bases; bases with no gene match: 10. The CDR3 covers 12 residues. CDR1 is MNHNY and CDR2 is SVGAGI in the germline V gene (reference sequence). The DNA of the CDR3 is TGTGCCATTCGGACTAGTCCCGGGGAGCAGTACTTC. Its protein is CAIRTSPGEQYF.

The V gene is TRBV11-1, the J gene TRBJ1-1, with 7 nucleotides matching TRBD1. The length of the CDR3 is 16 residues. With 1 base clipped from V and 5 bases from J, the junction kept 10 bases outside the gene matches. CDR1 SGHAT and CDR2 FQDESV come from the germline V gene (reference sequence). The CDR3 nucleotides are TGTGCCAGCAGCTTAGAGGGGACAGCCCGAAGAACTGAAGCTTTCTTT. Protein product: CASSLEGTARRTEAFF.

The gene calls are TRBV28 and TRBJ1-2; weak D call: TRBD1 (6 bases). The CDR3 covers 15 residues. V gave up 6 bases and J gave up 0 bases, with 14 bases separating them. Germline CDR1 and CDR2: MDHEN and SYDVKM. Here the CDR3 DNA reads TGTGCCAGCAGGGGAGCCGGGACATCTAACTATGGCTACACCTTC. Protein product: CASRGAGTSNYGYTF.

The chain carries TRBV23-1 and TRBJ1-4, with D maybe TRBD1 (6 bases). TRBV23-1 has ORF status, its function being uncertain. The V gene lost 0 bases and the J gene lost 7 bases, with 15 bases spanning the gap. This CDR3 contains 16 residues. The CDR3 here is CASSQSWQGRREKLFF. CDR3 DNA sequence: TGCGCCAGCAGTCAATCGTGGCAGGGGCGGCGTGAAAAACTGTTTTTT.

V is TRBV5-1 and J is TRBJ2-1, with 10 nucleotides matching TRBD2. The CDR3 loop spans 16 amino acids. Trimming at V came to 4 bases and at J to 4 bases, leaving 8 bases not matched to a gene. Germline values: CDR1 SGHRS, CDR2 YFSETQ. In DNA form, the CDR3 reads TGCGCCAGCAGCGGTCTAGCGGGAGCTCTGTACAATGAGCAGTTCTTC. Its translation is CASSGLAGALYNEQFF.

V and J are TRBV28 and TRBJ2-1, with TRBD1 identical over 7 bases. The CDR3 is 14 amino acids. Looked up from germline, CDR1 is MDHEN and CDR2 is SYDVKM. The ends lost 5 bases at V and 10 bases at J; junction bases unmatched: 11. The CDR3 reads CASSLGTVLGEQFF. Written as DNA, the CDR3 is TGTGCCAGCAGTCTTGGGACAGTCCTCGGGGAGCAGTTCTTC.

The chain recombines TRBV6-4 with TRBJ1-2; TRBD1 matches at 8 bases. V lost 5 bases, J lost 8 bases, and 13 bases stayed unmatched. The CDR3 runs 15 residues. Germline CDR1 reads MRHNA; CDR2 reads SNTAGT. The CDR3 DNA reads as TGTGCCAGCAGTAAGACTACAGGGGGTTACGGGGGCTACACCTTC. It yields the protein CASSKTTGGYGGYTF.

The J gene is TRBJ2-1, the V gene TRBV6-5, with TRBD2 as a possible D gene (6 bases). The CDR3 length is 15 residues. Per the germline V gene, CDR1 is MNHEY and CDR2 is SVGAGI. V was shortened by 0 bases and J by 1 base, with 7 bases between the two germline ends. The chain's CDR3 is CASSYSGTSYNEQFF. Written as DNA, the CDR3 is TGTGCCAGCAGTTACTCGGGGACTTCCTACAATGAGCAGTTCTTC.

The J gene is TRBJ1-5, the V gene TRBV5-1; the D is unclear. Looked up from germline, CDR1 is SGHRS and CDR2 is YFSETQ. The CDR3 contains 15 residues. The V end was cut by 4 bases, the J end by 3 bases, with 14 bases between. In DNA form, the CDR3 reads TGCGCCAGCAGCCCAGCGACGGCCTCCAATCAGCCCCAGCATTTT. This encodes CASSPATASNQPQHF. The entire variable domain, with the rest obtained from reference TRBV5-1 and TRBJ1-5, is as follows: KAGVTQTPRYLIKTRGQQVTLSCSPISGHRSVSWYQQTPGQGLQFLFEYFSETQRNKGNFPGRFSGRQFSNSRSEMNVSTLELGDSALYLCASSPATASNQPQHFGDGTRLSIL.

The rearrangement joins TRBV5-4 to TRBJ2-1; 10 bases line up with TRBD2. The V and J ends lost 3 bases and 6 bases, in that order; junction bases with no gene match: 6. From germline, CDR1 is SGHNT and CDR2 YYREEE (reference sequence). CDR3 length: 15 residues. This CDR3 reads CASSSPSGSPNEQFF. CDR3 coding DNA: TGTGCCAGCAGCTCACCTAGCGGGAGCCCCAATGAGCAGTTCTTC.

The chain uses TRBV3-1 (or the pseudogene TRBV3-2) and TRBJ2-1, with D hard to call. The germline V gene encodes CDR1 LGHDT and CDR2 YNNKEL (reference sequence). CDR3 length equals 13 residues. Trimming left V 2 bases short and J 4 bases short, with 6 bases between. The CDR3 DNA is TGTGCCAGCAGCCAACGCGTGTACAATGAGCAGTTCTTC. Translating gives CASSQRVYNEQFF.

This clone rates as medium-sized. The CDR3 DNA reads TGTGCCAGCAGCCCCGGGACTAGCGGGAGCGATGAGCAGTTCTTC. This codes for CASSPGTSGSDEQFF. V usage is TRBV6-4 and J usage is TRBJ2-1; 14 bases fit TRBD2. This CDR3 is 15 amino acids long. Unmatched junction bases numbered 6, after V lost 6 bases and J lost 8 bases. Looked up from germline, CDR1 is MRHNA and CDR2 is SNTAGT.

This chain connects TRBV2 to TRBJ1-5; 9 bases line up with TRBD1. J was trimmed by 5 bases and V by 4 bases; bases with no gene match: 3. The CDR3 spans 14 residues. Looked up from germline, CDR1 is SNHLY and CDR2 is FYNNEI. The CDR3 nucleotides read TGTGCCAGCAGTGCGGGACAGGGACATCAGCCCCAGCATTTT. This encodes CASSAGQGHQPQHF. The full variable domain, its missing parts supplied by reference TRBV2 and TRBJ1-5, is EPEVTQTPSHQVTQMGQEVILRCVPISNHLYFYWYRQILGQKVEFLVSFYNNEISEKSEIFDDQFSVERPDGSNFTLKIRSTKLEDSAMYFCASSAGQGHQPQHFGDGTRLSIL.

J is TRBJ1-2 and V is TRBV30; 8 bases agree with TRBD1. Germline lookup yields CDR1 GTSNPN and CDR2 SVGIG (reference sequence). The V segment lost 5 bases and the J segment 3 bases; nucleotides outside the gene matches: 5. The CDR3 is made up of 13 amino acids. The CDR3 here is CAWSDRGHYGYTF. The CDR3 region has the DNA TGTGCCTGGTCAGACAGGGGACACTATGGCTACACCTTC. Full variable domain (rest looked up from reference TRBV30 and TRBJ1-2): SQTIHQWPATLVQPVGSPLSLECTVEGTSNPNLYWYRQAAGRGLQLLFYSVGIGQISSEVPQNLSASRPQDRQFILSSKKLLLSDSGFYLCAWSDRGHYGYTFGSGTRLTVV.

This clone has just a few counts. One junction end does not reproduce the germline sequence, and a read error may be involved. The CDR3 spells CASNSPTSSGNTIYF. The CDR3 DNA sequence: TGTGCGAGCAATTCGCCTACGAGCTCTGGAAACACCATATATTTT. This chain links TRBV6-5 with TRBJ1-3; D remains unclear. Per germline, CDR1 MNHEY and CDR2 SVGAGI. The CDR3 has 15 amino acids.

V gene TRBV14 combines with J gene TRBJ1-1; TRBD1 is a possible D gene (6 bases). This CDR3 is built from 15 residues. Germline CDR1 reads SGHDN; CDR2 reads FVKESK. V lost 1 base and J 4 bases, leaving 13 bases between the germline ends. The CDR3 DNA reads as TGTGCCAGCAGCCAAGTCAACAGGGCATCCACTGAAGCTTTCTTT. Amino acid sequence: CASSQVNRASTEAFF.

The V call is TRBV9, the J call TRBJ2-7; the D gene is possibly TRBD2 (6 bases). The germline V gene encodes CDR1 SGDLS and CDR2 YYNGEE. The CDR3 spans 16 residues. The V end was cut by 4 bases, the J end by 2 bases, with 19 bases between. CDR3 nucleotide sequence: TGTGCCAGCAGCCCTCTGGCAGGGACTGGGACCTACGAGCAGTACTTC. Amino acid sequence: CASSPLAGTGTYEQYF.

V and J are TRBV3-1 (or the pseudogene TRBV3-2) and TRBJ1-3, with 7 bases that match TRBD1. After removal of 1 base from V and 2 bases from J, the junction contained 8 bases not matched to a gene. This CDR3 contains 17 residues. CDR1 and CDR2 from the germline V gene are LGHDT and YNNKEL (reference sequence). This CDR3 is CASSQGHDRETGNTIYF. As DNA, the CDR3 is TGTGCCAGCAGCCAAGGTCACGACAGGGAAACTGGAAACACCATATATTTT.

The chain recombines TRBV27 with TRBJ1-1; no definite D call. Between the trimmed V and J ends, which lost 8 bases and 4 bases, there was a span of 14 bases. The CDR3 covers 13 residues. In germline, CDR1 is MNHEY, CDR2 SMNVEV (reference sequence). CDR3 loop: CASSRLSGTEAFF. CDR3 nucleotide sequence: TGTGCCAGCTCGCGACTGTCGGGCACTGAAGCTTTCTTT.

This clone was picked up one time. CDR3 sequence: CASSGLAGEDEQFF. In DNA, the CDR3 is TGTGCCAGCAGCGGACTAGCGGGAGAAGATGAGCAGTTCTTC. This chain connects TRBV6-4 to TRBJ2-1; 13 bases fit TRBD2. This CDR3 has 14 residues. Trimming took 6 bases from V and 8 from J; bases not matched to a gene: 4. Germline V CDR1 and CDR2: MRHNA, SNTAGT.

This chain uses TRBV28 with TRBJ1-4; no firm D call. The CDR3 sequence is 16 residues long. Trimming shortened V by 3 bases and J by 4 bases, and 15 bases separated the two germline ends. Per germline, CDR1 MDHEN and CDR2 SYDVKM. In DNA form, the CDR3 reads TGTGCCAGCAGTTTTAGGCCAGACATAAGTAATGAAAAACTGTTTTTT. Amino acid sequence: CASSFRPDISNEKLFF.

The V and J genes are TRBV24-1 and TRBJ2-1; no clear D. Germline V lookup: CDR1 KGHDR, CDR2 SFDVKD. V shed 8 bases and J shed 15 bases, with 7 bases lying between them. The CDR3 covers 8 residues. CDR3 in amino acids: CATTTGFF. CDR3 in DNA: TGTGCCACCACAACGGGGTTCTTC.

This rearrangement joins TRBV3-1 (or the pseudogene TRBV3-2) to TRBJ2-3; a weak D match, TRBD1 (5 bases). CDR3 length: 13 residues. The ends were cut back, 4 bases at V and 5 bases at J, with 10 bases in the middle. In germline, CDR1 is LGHDT, CDR2 YNNKEL (reference sequence). The CDR3 coding sequence is TGTGCCAGCAGCCGGCCCCAGGGAGATACGCAGTATTTT. Its translation is CASSRPQGDTQYF.

As for this clone: The junction differs from germline at one of its ends, possibly a read error. This CDR3 is CASSLGQGDEKLFF. In nucleotides, the CDR3 is TGTGCTAGCAGCTTAGGGCAGGGGGATGAAAAACTGTTTTTT. This chain joins TRBV7-7 and TRBJ1-4; 7 bases agree with TRBD1. This CDR3 has 14 residues. Germline CDR1 reads SSHAT; CDR2 reads FNYEAQ (reference sequence).